The clone carrying this T cell receptor (beta chain) showed up many times. Its antigen is as yet unknown. The data derive from a study of T-cell memory formation after mild COVID-19. In the study overall: TCR clusters mostly belonged to single donors.

One entry per CDR3 protein results from TCRdb running MiXCR on the 5' RACE reads. In the table there are approximately 35,000 distinct CDR3 sequences, about 21% of which are singletons. Notes on the study in general: The CD4+ clones that contracted clustered mainly within CM and EM, and the CD8+ clones concentrated in EMRA. Day 37-peaking second-wave clones had unconfirmed SARS-CoV-2 specificity.

The sequence derives from an adult who had mild COVID-19 (a few samples of this study predate the infection). Cell type and time point are not known. Sequencing input: PBMCs or a T cell subset sorted from them (not recorded which).

DNA of the CDR3: TGCGCCAGCCGGACCCGGGGGTCGACCTACAATGAGCAGTTCTTC. This translates into CASRTRGSTYNEQFF. The genes are TRBV5-1 and TRBJ2-1, with a possible D match to TRBD2 (6 bases). Germline loops: CDR1 SGHRS, CDR2 YFSETQ. The CDR3 loop spans 15 amino acids. Trimming took off 7 bases at V and 2 bases at J, with 16 bases between the two ends. Together with reference TRBV5-1 and TRBJ2-1, the CDR3 gives the full variable domain: KAGVTQTPRYLIKTRGQQVTLSCSPISGHRSVSWYQQTPGQGLQFLFEYFSETQRNKGNFPGRFSGRQFSNSRSEMNVSTLELGDSALYLCASRTRGSTYNEQFFGPGTRLTVL.